Listed below are T cell receptor beta chains from one sample, sequenced in a study of T cells after posttransplantation cyclophosphamide. The assay was immunoSEQ multiplex PCR, and TCRdb's table has in-frame clones only and misses some. The sample was found to contain roughly 7,500 clones, and every one recurs. Sequenced here: PBMCs, sampled after allogeneic stem cell transplant with posttransplant cyclophosphamide. The receptor source for this set is a young adult male patient who received an allogeneic stem cell transplant from an unrelated donor, was CMV-positive, and had acute and chronic GVHD. Some of the T cells might come from the graft donor. Both conserved end residues are part of each CDR3. The order of the fields is J gene, clone size, D gene, V gene, CDR3 protein, CDR3 DNA. A D gene is named only where the DNA matches it firmly. The size entry is marked missing in some rows and otherwise reads once, few, many or a size class.

TRBJ2-3 | medium-sized | TRBD2 | TRBV4-2 | CASSPSSSGVRDTQYF | TGTGCCAGCAGCCCCTCTTCTAGCGGGGTAAGAGATACGCAGTATTTT
TRBJ1-3 | many | TRBD1 | TRBV5-1 | CASSQGTAGNTIYF | TGCGCCAGCAGCCAAGGGACAGCTGGAAACACCATATATTTT
TRBJ1-4 | many | TRBD1 | TRBV2 | CASGGDRGNEKLFF | TGTGCCAGCGGGGGGGACAGGGGTAACGAAAAACTGTTTTTT
TRBJ2-7 | - | - | TRBV7-2 | CASSLAYSGEQYF | TGTGCCAGCAGCTTAGCGTACTCAGGCGAGCAGTACTTC
TRBJ2-2 | many | TRBD1 | TRBV25-1 | CASGHMGQGASTGELFF | TGTGCCAGCGGCCACATGGGACAGGGGGCAAGCACCGGGGAGCTGTTTTTT
TRBJ2-3 | many | - | TRBV10-3 | CAITSRGDGTDTQYF | TGTGCCATCACCTCACGGGGAGATGGCACAGATACGCAGTATTTT
TRBJ1-1 | many | TRBD1 | TRBV19 | CASSIMAGGTEAFF | TGTGCCAGTAGTATAATGGCAGGGGGCACTGAAGCTTTCTTT
TRBJ1-1 | many | TRBD1 | TRBV7-3 | CASSPGQGLSTEAFF | TGTGCCAGCAGCCCCGGACAGGGTCTATCCACTGAAGCTTTCTTT
TRBJ2-7 | many | TRBD2 | TRBV2 | CASSEDGGVYEQYF | TGTGCCAGCAGTGAGGACGGGGGGGTTTACGAGCAGTACTTC
TRBJ1-6 | many | - | TRBV14 | CASSPAGFNSPLHF | TGTGCCAGCAGCCCAGCAGGGTTTAATTCACCCCTCCACTTT
TRBJ2-7 | many | TRBD1 | TRBV15 | CATSRGPGQGREQYF | TGTGCCACCAGCAGAGGCCCAGGACAGGGTCGCGAGCAGTACTTC
TRBJ2-3 | medium-sized | TRBD1 | TRBV18 | CASSPTGGTDTQYF | TGTGCCAGCTCACCAACAGGGGGCACAGATACGCAGTATTTT
TRBJ2-7 | many | TRBD1 | TRBV6-5 | CASSNDRVREQYF | TGTGCCAGCAGCAACGACAGGGTCCGGGAGCAGTACTTC
TRBJ1-1 | many | TRBD1 | TRBV7-9 | CASRNRQGEGGTEAFF | TGTGCCAGCAGAAACCGACAGGGGGAAGGAGGCACTGAAGCTTTCTTT
TRBJ2-4 | many | TRBD1 | TRBV2 | CASRDRVTKNIQYF | TGTGCCAGCAGGGACAGGGTAACTAAAAACATTCAGTACTTC
TRBJ2-1 | many | TRBD2 | TRBV29-1 | CSVELRGGLYNEQFF | TGCAGCGTTGAGTTGCGGGGGGGCCTATACAATGAGCAGTTCTTC
TRBJ2-5 | many | - | TRBV5-1 | CASSLQEWETQYF | TGCGCCAGCAGCTTACAGGAGTGGGAGACCCAGTACTTC
TRBJ2-5 | many | TRBD1 | TRBV7-9 | CASSAQTGGQETQYF | TGTGCCAGCAGCGCACAGACAGGGGGTCAAGAGACCCAGTACTTC
TRBJ1-4 | medium-sized | - | TRBV20-1 | CSAPGWAELFF | TGCAGTGCTCCAGGGTGGGCAGAACTGTTTTTT
TRBJ2-2 | many | - | TRBV5-6 | CASSRGTANTGELFF | TGTGCCAGCAGCCGGGGTACTGCGAACACCGGGGAGCTGTTTTTT
TRBJ2-5 | many | - | TRBV9 | CASSPGLEGETQYF | TGTGCCAGCAGCCCTGGACTGGAGGGGGAGACCCAGTACTTC
TRBJ1-1 | many | - | TRBV9 | CASSVGGRAEAFF | TGTGCCAGCAGCGTAGGAGGGCGCGCTGAAGCTTTCTTT
TRBJ1-5 | many | - | TRBV7-2 | CASSQGPDRNQPQHF | TGTGCCAGCAGCCAGGGGCCCGACAGGAATCAGCCCCAGCATTTT
TRBJ1-3 | many | TRBD1 | TRBV7-8 | CASSIQGAGGDTIYF | TGTGCCAGCAGCATTCAGGGGGCGGGTGGAGACACCATATATTTT